One sample yielded the 13 T cell receptor beta chains listed below, sequenced in a study of CD8+CD57+ T cells in acquired aplastic anemia. CD8+CD57+ cell expansion, shown by flow cytometry, had occurred in the patients selected for sequencing. Genomic DNA, the template, was used for profiling of the TCR beta VDJ and CDR3. One entry per CDR3 protein results from TCRdb running MiXCR on the reads. Of more than 95,000 distinct CDR3 sequences in the sample, 40% were seen once. The sequenced sample was sorted CD4+, CD8+, or CD8+CD57+ T cells (not recorded which) from PBMCs. Receptors originate from a human donor with aplastic anemia.

This chain connects TRBV7-9 to TRBJ2-2; D gene uncertain. Germline V gene sequence: CDR1 SEHNR, CDR2 FQNEAQ (reference sequence). Trimming removed 0 bases at V and 1 base at J, with 3 bases between. The length of the CDR3 is 14 residues. In DNA form, the CDR3 reads TGTGCCAGCAGCTTAGCGGTGAACACCGGGGAGCTGTTTTTT. The encoded protein is CASSLAVNTGELFF.

This clonotype was recorded at least ten times. The chain combines TRBV12-3 or TRBV12-4 with TRBJ2-3; TRBD1 matches 8 bases. CDR3 length equals 13 residues. V gave up 6 bases and J gave up 1 base; unmatched junction bases: 0. The CDR3 DNA reads as TGTGCCAGCAGACAGGGGGGCACAGATACGCAGTATTTT. It encodes CASRQGGTDTQYF.

For this clonotype: This is likely a read error, given that the CDR3 carries no conserved phenylalanine or tryptophan at its end. The chain combines TRBV28 with TRBJ1-2; D call uncertain. Germline CDR1 is MDHEN and CDR2 is SYDVKM. The CDR3 has 12 amino acids. V gave up 6 bases and J gave up 7 bases, with 12 bases separating them. The CDR3 nucleotides read TGTGCCAGCAGACCCGGTCGGGGTGGCTACACCTCC. It specifies CASRPGRGGYTS.

V and J are TRBV3-1 and TRBJ2-1; D might be TRBD1 or TRBD2, each matching 6 bases. Germline V gene sequence: CDR1 LGHDT, CDR2 YNNKEL (reference sequence). This CDR3 spans 15 amino acids. With 7 bases removed from V and 2 bases from J, the gap between germline ends came to 15 bases. The CDR3 bases are TGTGCCAGCACCGGGGGCCAGCGCACCTACAATGAGCAGTTCTTC. Protein product: CASTGGQRTYNEQFF.

This clonotype was seen at least ten times. The V call is TRBV5-1, the J call TRBJ2-1; 7 nucleotides match TRBD2. The germline gives CDR1 SGHRS, CDR2 YFSETQ. The CDR3 sequence is 15 residues long. Trimming removed 4 bases from V and 1 base from J; junction bases left unmatched: 5. The CDR3: CASSGPGGSYNEQFF. For the CDR3, the DNA is TGCGCCAGCAGCGGACCGGGGGGATCCTACAATGAGCAGTTCTTC.

This clonotype appeared many times. J is TRBJ2-1 and V is TRBV6-5; TRBD1 might be the D (6 bases). V dropped 5 bases and J dropped 13 bases, with 12 bases sitting between them. The CDR3 runs to 11 residues. Germline CDR1 reads MNHEY; CDR2 reads SVGAGI. CDR3: CASSNTGLQFF. CDR3 in DNA: TGTGCCAGCAGTAATACAGGGCTACAGTTCTTC.

At least ten counts were recorded for this clonotype. CDR3 in amino acids: CSAKGTGRETQYF. CDR3 nucleotides: TGCAGTGCTAAAGGGACAGGGCGGGAGACCCAGTACTTC. The J gene is TRBJ2-5, the V gene TRBV20-1; 9 nucleotides match TRBD1. CDR1 DFQATT and CDR2 SNEGSKA come from the germline V gene (reference sequence). The CDR3 is 13 amino acids. V was pared by 4 bases and J by 5 bases, with 5 bases of the junction left unmatched.

This chain connects TRBV19 to TRBJ2-7, with 10 bases identical to TRBD1. V shed 7 bases, J shed 3 bases, and the junction held 6 bases outside the gene matches. This CDR3 spans 14 amino acids. The V gene's germline CDR1 is LNHDA and CDR2 SQIVND (reference sequence). This chain's CDR3 is CASNWTGGIYEQYF. The CDR3 bases are TGTGCCAGTAACTGGACAGGGGGGATCTACGAGCAGTACTTC.

This clonotype was detected many times. V usage is TRBV7-8 and J usage is TRBJ1-2; D unclear. Germline V gene sequence: CDR1 SGHVS, CDR2 FQNEAQ. The CDR3 loop spans 13 amino acids. Trimming took off 1 base at V and 8 bases at J, with 11 bases between the two ends. CDR3 sequence (DNA): TGTGCCAGCAGCTTAGGCAGCGTGGACGGCTACACCTTC. It codes for CASSLGSVDGYTF.

Only one count was recorded for this clonotype. At one boundary the junction diverges from the germline segment, which might be a read error. The chain links TRBV2 to TRBJ1-4; D remains unclear. Germline assignment: CDR1 SNHLY and CDR2 FYNNEI. This CDR3 comprises 15 residues. For the CDR3, the DNA is TGTGCCAACAGTGACACACCTGCAACTAATGAAGAACTGTTTTTT. Translated: CANSDTPATNEELFF.

At least ten counts were recorded for this clonotype. This sequence joins TRBV20-1 and TRBJ1-1; 7 nucleotides match TRBD1. J was trimmed by 5 bases and V by 6 bases; bases with no gene match: 9. The CDR3 has 13 residues. CDR1 DFQATT and CDR2 SNEGSKA come from the germline V gene (reference sequence). As DNA, the CDR3 is TGCAGTGCAACCCGGGACAGATGGACTGAAGCTTTCTTT. Encoded protein: CSATRDRWTEAFF.

A note on this clonotype: A much larger clone lies a single base off, so this may be a read error. The chain has TRBV28 and TRBJ1-6; TRBD1 might be the D (5 bases). V lost 6 bases, J lost 9 bases, and 12 bases lay in between. The CDR3 has 13 amino acids. CDR1 and CDR2 from the germline V gene are MDHEN and SYDVKM. This CDR3 is CASRGDVGSPLHF. The CDR3 DNA follows: TGTGCCAGCAGGGGGGATGTAGGTTCACCCCTCCACTTT.

This clonotype was observed a handful of times. The V and J genes are TRBV28 and TRBJ1-1; perhaps TRBD1 as D (5 bases). V was pared by 5 bases and J by 0 bases, with 16 bases between. The germline gives CDR1 MDHEN, CDR2 SYDVKM. This CDR3 has 16 amino acids. The CDR3 DNA reads TGTGCCAGCAGTACCCGAGGGGTTTTCCTGAACACTGAAGCTTTCTTT. This translates into CASSTRGVFLNTEAFF.